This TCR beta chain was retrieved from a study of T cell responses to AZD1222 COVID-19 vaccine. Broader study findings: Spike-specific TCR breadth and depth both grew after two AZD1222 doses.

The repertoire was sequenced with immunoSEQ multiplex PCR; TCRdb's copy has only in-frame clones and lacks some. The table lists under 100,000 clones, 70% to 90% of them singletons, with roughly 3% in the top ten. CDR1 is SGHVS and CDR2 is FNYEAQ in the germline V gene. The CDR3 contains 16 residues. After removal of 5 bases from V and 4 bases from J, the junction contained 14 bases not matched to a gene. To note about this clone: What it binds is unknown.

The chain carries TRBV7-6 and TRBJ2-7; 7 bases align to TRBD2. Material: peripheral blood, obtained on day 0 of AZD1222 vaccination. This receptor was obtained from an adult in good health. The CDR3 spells CASSRSGGGKLYEQYF. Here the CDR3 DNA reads TGTGCCAGCAGCCGGTCGGGCGGGGGTAAGCTTTACGAGCAGTACTTC. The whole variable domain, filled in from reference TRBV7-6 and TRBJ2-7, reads GAGVSQSPRYKVTKRGQDVALRCDPISGHVSLYWYRQALGQGPEFLTYFNYEAQQDKSGLPNDRFSAERPEGSISTLTIQRTEQRDSAMYRCASSRSGGGKLYEQYFGPGTRLTVT.